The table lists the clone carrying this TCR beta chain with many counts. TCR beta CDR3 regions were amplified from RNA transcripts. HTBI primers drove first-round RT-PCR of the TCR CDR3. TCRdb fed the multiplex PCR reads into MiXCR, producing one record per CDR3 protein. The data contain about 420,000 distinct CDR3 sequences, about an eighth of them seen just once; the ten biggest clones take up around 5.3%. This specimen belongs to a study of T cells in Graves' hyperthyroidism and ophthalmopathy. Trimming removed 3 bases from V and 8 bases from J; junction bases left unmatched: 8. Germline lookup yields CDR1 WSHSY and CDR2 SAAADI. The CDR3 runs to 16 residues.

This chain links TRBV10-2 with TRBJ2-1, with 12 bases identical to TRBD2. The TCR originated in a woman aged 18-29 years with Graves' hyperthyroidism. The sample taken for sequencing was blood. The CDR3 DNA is TGCGCCAGCAGTGAAGAACTAGCGGGAGGTTATGATGAGCAGTTCTTC. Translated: CASSEELAGGYDEQFF.